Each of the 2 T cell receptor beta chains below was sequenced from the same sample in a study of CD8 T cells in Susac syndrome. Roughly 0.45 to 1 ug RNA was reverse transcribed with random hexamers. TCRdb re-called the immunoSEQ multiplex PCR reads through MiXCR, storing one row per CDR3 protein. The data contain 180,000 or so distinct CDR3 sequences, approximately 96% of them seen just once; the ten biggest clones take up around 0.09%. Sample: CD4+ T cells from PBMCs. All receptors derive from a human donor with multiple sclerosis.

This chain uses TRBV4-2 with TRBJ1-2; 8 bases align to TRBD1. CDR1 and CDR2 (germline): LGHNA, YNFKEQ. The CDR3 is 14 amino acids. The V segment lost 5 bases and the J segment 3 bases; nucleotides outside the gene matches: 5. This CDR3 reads CASSYLDRDYGYTF. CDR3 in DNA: TGTGCCAGCAGCTATTTGGACAGGGACTATGGCTACACCTTC.

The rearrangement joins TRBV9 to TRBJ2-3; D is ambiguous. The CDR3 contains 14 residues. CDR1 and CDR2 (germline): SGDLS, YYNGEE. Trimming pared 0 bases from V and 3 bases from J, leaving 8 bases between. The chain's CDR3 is CASSVVALTDTQYF. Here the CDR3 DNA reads TGTGCCAGCAGCGTAGTAGCACTGACAGATACGCAGTATTTT.